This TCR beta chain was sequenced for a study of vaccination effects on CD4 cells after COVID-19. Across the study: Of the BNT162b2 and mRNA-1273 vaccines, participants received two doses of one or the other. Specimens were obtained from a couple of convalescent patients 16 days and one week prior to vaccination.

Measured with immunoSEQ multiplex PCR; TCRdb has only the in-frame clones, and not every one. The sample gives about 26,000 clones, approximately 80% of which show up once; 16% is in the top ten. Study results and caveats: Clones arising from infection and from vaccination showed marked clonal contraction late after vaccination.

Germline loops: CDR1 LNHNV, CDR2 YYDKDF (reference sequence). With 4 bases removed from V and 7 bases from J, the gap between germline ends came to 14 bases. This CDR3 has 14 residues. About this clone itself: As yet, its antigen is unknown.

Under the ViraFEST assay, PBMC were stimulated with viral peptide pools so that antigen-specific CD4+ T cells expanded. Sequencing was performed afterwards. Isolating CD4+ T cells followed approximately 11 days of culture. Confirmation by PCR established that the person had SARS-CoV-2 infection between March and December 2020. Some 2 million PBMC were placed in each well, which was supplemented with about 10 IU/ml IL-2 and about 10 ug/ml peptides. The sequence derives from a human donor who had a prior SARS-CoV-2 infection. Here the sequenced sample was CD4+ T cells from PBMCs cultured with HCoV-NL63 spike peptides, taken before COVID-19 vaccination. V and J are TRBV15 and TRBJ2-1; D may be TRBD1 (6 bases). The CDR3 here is CATSIRDIRNEQFF. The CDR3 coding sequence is TGTGCCACCAGCATCCGGGACATCAGGAATGAGCAGTTCTTC.